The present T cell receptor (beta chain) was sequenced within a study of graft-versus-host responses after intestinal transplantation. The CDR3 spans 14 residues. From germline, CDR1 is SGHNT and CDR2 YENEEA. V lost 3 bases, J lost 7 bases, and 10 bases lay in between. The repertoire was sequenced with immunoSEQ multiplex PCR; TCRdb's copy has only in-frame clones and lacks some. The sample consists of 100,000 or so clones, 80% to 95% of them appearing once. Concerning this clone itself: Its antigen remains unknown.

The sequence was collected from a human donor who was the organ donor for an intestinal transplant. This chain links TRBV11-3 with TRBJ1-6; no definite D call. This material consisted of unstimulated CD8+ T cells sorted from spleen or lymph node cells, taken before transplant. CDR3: CASSFGGPNSPLHF. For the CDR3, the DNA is TGTGCCAGCAGCTTTGGAGGGCCGAATTCACCCCTCCACTTT.